Presented here are 9 T cell receptor beta chains from one specimen sequenced in a study of CD8+CD57+ T cells in acquired aplastic anemia. Individuals selected for sequencing had exhibited CD8+CD57+ cell expansion on flow cytometry. Genomic DNA was employed as the template in profiling TCR beta VDJ and CDR3. TCRdb re-called the reads with MiXCR, one entry per CDR3 protein. This table has 160,000 or so distinct CDR3 sequences, less than 60% appearing once. The sample taken for sequencing was sorted CD4+, CD8+, or CD8+CD57+ T cells (not recorded which) from PBMCs. The receptors here all came from a human donor with aplastic anemia.

V is TRBV25-1 and J is TRBJ1-2; 7 bases align to TRBD1. The CDR3 is made up of 14 amino acids. The germline V gene encodes CDR1 MGHDK and CDR2 SYGVNS. The junction had 7 bases not matched to a gene; V was cut back by 6 bases and J by 3 bases. CDR3 sequence (DNA): TGTGCCAGCAGCGATATCGACAGGGACTATGGCTACACCTTC. Its protein is CASSDIDRDYGYTF.

V and J are TRBV2 and TRBJ1-1, with 8 bases identical to TRBD1. Trimming cost V 3 bases and J 4 bases; bases outside gene matches: 4. Germline V gene sequence: CDR1 SNHLY, CDR2 FYNNEI. The CDR3 consists of 14 residues. CDR3 amino acids: CASSDYRGITEAFF. DNA for the CDR3: TGTGCCAGCAGTGATTACAGGGGGATCACTGAAGCTTTCTTT.

This clonotype has ten or more counts. The genes are TRBV25-1 and TRBJ2-4; D tentatively reads TRBD1 or TRBD2 (5 bases each). The CDR3 is 15 residues long. Between the trimmed V and J ends, which lost 5 bases and 8 bases, there was a span of 19 bases. Germline V gene sequence: CDR1 MGHDK, CDR2 SYGVNS. CDR3 loop: CASSPGQGVNDIQYF. CDR3 bases: TGTGCCAGCAGTCCGGGGCAGGGAGTCAATGACATTCAGTACTTC.

In this sample, this clonotype turned up many times. This chain joins TRBV12-3 or TRBV12-4 and TRBJ1-4; 10 bases map to TRBD1. With 4 bases clipped from V and 7 bases from J, the junction kept 6 bases outside the gene matches. CDR3 size: 15 residues. The CDR3, as DNA: TGTGCCAGCAGTTCCCAGGACAGGGGGTTTGAAAAACTGTTTTTT. Protein product: CASSSQDRGFEKLFF.

The chain employs TRBV7-2 and TRBJ2-1, with D unclear. V was pared by 5 bases and J by 5 bases, with 7 bases between. The CDR3 is 12 residues long. Per germline, CDR1 SGHTA and CDR2 FQGNSA. CDR3: CASSPPNNEQFF. The CDR3, as DNA: TGTGCCAGCAGCCCTCCGAACAATGAGCAGTTCTTC.

This clonotype was observed at least ten times. V is TRBV6-1 and J is TRBJ1-1; 8 nucleotides agree with TRBD1. Per germline, CDR1 MNHNS and CDR2 SASEGT. This CDR3 has 14 residues. Trimming removed 7 bases from V and 4 bases from J; junction bases left unmatched: 8. This chain's CDR3 is CASNSGGRFTEAFF. DNA for the CDR3: TGTGCCAGCAACTCAGGGGGCAGGTTCACTGAAGCTTTCTTT.

The V call is TRBV28, the J call TRBJ1-1; 7 bases match TRBD1. The CDR3 consists of 15 residues. Germline CDR1 is MDHEN and CDR2 is SYDVKM. The ends lost 4 bases at V and 5 bases at J; junction bases unmatched: 10. In nucleotides, the CDR3 is TGTGCCAGCAGTTCCCACAGGGGTGTACGGACTGAAGCTTTCTTT. This translates into CASSSHRGVRTEAFF. Supplemented by reference TRBV28 and TRBJ1-1, the full variable domain reads DVKVTQSSRYLVKRTGEKVFLECVQDMDHENMFWYRQDPGLGLRLIYFSYDVKMKEKGDIPEGYSVSREKKERFSLILESASTNQTSMYLCASSSHRGVRTEAFFGQGTRLTVV.

This clonotype was picked up a small number of times. Since a much larger clone is just one base distant, this may be a read error. This chain connects TRBV11-3 to TRBJ1-1; TRBD1 agrees at 7 bases. CDR3 size: 13 residues. Germline loops: CDR1 SGHNT, CDR2 YENEEA. CDR3 DNA: TGTGCCAGCAGCTTGGCAGGGGGAACTGAAGCTCTCTTT. As protein: CASSLAGGTEALF.

The DNA of the CDR3 is TGTGCCAGTAAAGTTGGCACTGAAGCTTTCTTT. Translated: CASKVGTEAFF. The J gene is TRBJ1-1, the V gene TRBV19; D gene uncertain. V was clipped by 7 bases and J by 4 bases, with 7 bases between them. The CDR3 contains 11 residues. Germline CDR1 and CDR2: LNHDA and SQIVND (reference sequence).